This T cell receptor beta chain emerged from a study of T cell responses to AZD1222 COVID-19 vaccine. The study's findings and limits: Of spike-specific TCRs, nearly half reportedly target regions left unmutated in variants. White British people made up most donors, females outnumbered males, and clonal diversity was possibly underestimated. Vaccine-related CD4 TCRs covered spike, predominating at 160-218 and 743-854.

Comment on this clone: Its specificity is not known.

Generated by immunoSEQ multiplex PCR, the TCRdb table keeps only in-frame clones and is missing some. The sample yields some 150,000 clones, 90% seen once. Germline lookup yields CDR1 SGHTA and CDR2 FQGNSA. CDR3 length: 15 amino acids. The germline V and J ends were trimmed by 1 base and 0 bases, with 10 bases remaining between them. This rearrangement joins TRBV7-2 to TRBJ2-7, with D perhaps matching TRBD1 (6 bases). The sequence derives from an adult in good health. Sequencing was performed on peripheral blood, taken on day 0 of AZD1222 vaccination. CDR3 in amino acids: CASSLVPGDSYEQYF. The CDR3 coding sequence is TGTGCCAGCAGCTTAGTTCCAGGGGACTCCTACGAGCAGTACTTC. Filled out from reference TRBV7-2 and TRBJ2-7, the complete variable domain reads GAGVSQSPSNKVTEKGKDVELRCDPISGHTALYWYRQSLGQGLEFLIYFQGNSAPDKSGLPSDRFSAERTGGSVSTLTIQRTQQEDSAVYLCASSLVPGDSYEQYFGPGTRLTVT.